The clone carrying this T cell receptor beta chain came up many times. Its antigen is not known. This sample is part of a study of T cells after posttransplantation cyclophosphamide. A marrow graft followed busulfan-fludarabine conditioning, with cyclophosphamide on days +3 and +4. The V gene end was trimmed by 4 bases and the J gene end by 0 bases; junction bases not matched to a gene: 10. The length of the CDR3 is 17 residues. CDR1 is SGDLS and CDR2 is YYNGEE in the germline V gene. The assay was immunoSEQ multiplex PCR, and TCRdb's table has in-frame clones only and misses some. Observed in the sample are 15,000 to 20,000 clones, none of them singletons. General observations from the study: Recipient CMV seropositivity and CMV reactivation strongly tracked TRB clonality. Tissue-infiltrating T cells from skin or gut overlapped little with blood T cells. Later post-transplant blood repertoires were often dominated by donor CD8+ memory clones.

Sequencing used PBMCs, obtained after allogeneic stem cell transplant with posttransplant cyclophosphamide. The V gene is TRBV9, the J gene TRBJ2-4; 7 bases agree with TRBD2. This clonotype was obtained from a female patient younger than 45 who received an allogeneic stem cell transplant from a related donor, was CMV-positive, and had no GVHD. The graft donor may have given rise to some T cells. The CDR3 here is CASSPWGGPLAKNIQYF. The CDR3 region has the DNA TGTGCCAGCAGCCCCTGGGGGGGTCCTTTAGCCAAAAACATTCAGTACTTC.